Below are 15 T cell receptor beta chains sequenced from a single sample in a study of cytomegalovirus exposure and HLA in healthy donors. The PCR contained 60 Vbeta and 13 Jbeta primers. This table comes from immunoSEQ multiplex PCR, and its TCRdb copy is limited to in-frame clones, with some not included. The repertoire holds about 110,000 clones, with approximately 83% as singletons. Sequencing was carried out using PBMCs. These TCRs come from a middle-aged man in good health and CMV-seronegative.

Here the CDR3 DNA reads TGTGCCAGCAGCCGAGGTGACACCGGGGAGCTGTTTTTT. It yields the protein CASSRGDTGELFF. The chain links TRBV7-2 to TRBJ2-2; D remains unclear. Germline-derived CDR1 and CDR2 are SGHTA and FQGNSA. The V gene lost 5 bases and the J gene lost 3 bases, with 7 bases spanning the gap. This CDR3 spans 13 amino acids.

The J gene is TRBJ1-1, the V gene TRBV19; maybe TRBD1 (5 bases). Germline V gene data show CDR1 as LNHDA and CDR2 as SQIVND (reference sequence). The CDR3 runs to 16 residues. Trimming cost V 3 bases and J 2 bases, with 16 bases left between them. CDR3 protein: CASSIRLGGINTEAFF. DNA of the CDR3: TGTGCCAGTAGTATCCGCCTGGGGGGGATTAACACTGAAGCTTTCTTT.

The chain links TRBV2 to TRBJ1-1; D unclear. This CDR3 is 13 amino acids long. Germline loops: CDR1 SNHLY, CDR2 FYNNEI. V was trimmed by 8 bases and J by 5 bases, leaving 15 bases between them. The CDR3 DNA reads as TGTGCCAGCGGACTCGCCGGAGGGACTGAAGCTTTCTTT. It codes for CASGLAGGTEAFF.

The chain links TRBV10-3 to TRBJ1-2, with unresolved D. CDR1 is ENHRY and CDR2 is SYGVKD in the germline V gene. The CDR3 sequence is 16 residues long. V was trimmed by 0 bases and J by 7 bases, leaving 18 bases between them. CDR3 nucleotides: TGTGCCATCAGTGAGTCTGTGGCGGGCCCCCTTGGTGGCTACACCTTC. As protein: CAISESVAGPLGGYTF.

This chain connects TRBV19 to TRBJ1-6; D unresolved. The CDR3 consists of 14 residues. The germline V gene encodes CDR1 LNHDA and CDR2 SQIVND (reference sequence). V gave up 5 bases and J gave up 4 bases, with 9 bases separating them. CDR3 loop: CASSSREYNSPLHF. For the CDR3, the DNA is TGTGCCAGTAGTTCCCGGGAGTATAATTCACCCCTCCACTTT.

The chain uses TRBV5-1 and TRBJ2-1; tentative D call: TRBD1 (6 bases). Trimming stripped 5 bases from V and 3 bases from J, with 18 bases between. The CDR3 is 16 residues long. Germline CDR1 is SGHRS and CDR2 is YFSETQ. This chain's CDR3 is CASSEADRILYNEQFF. For the CDR3, the DNA is TGCGCCAGCAGTGAAGCCGACAGGATCCTCTACAATGAGCAGTTCTTC. Together with reference TRBV5-1 and TRBJ2-1, the CDR3 gives the full variable domain: KAGVTQTPRYLIKTRGQQVTLSCSPISGHRSVSWYQQTPGQGLQFLFEYFSETQRNKGNFPGRFSGRQFSNSRSEMNVSTLELGDSALYLCASSEADRILYNEQFFGPGTRLTVL.

This clone was seen a handful of times. CDR3 protein: CASSLATGLSTDTQYF. CDR3 nucleotide sequence: TGCGCCAGCAGCTTGGCGACAGGGCTTAGCACAGATACGCAGTATTTT. V gene TRBV5-1 combines with J gene TRBJ2-3; 7 bases line up with TRBD1. Germline loops: CDR1 SGHRS, CDR2 YFSETQ. Unmatched junction bases numbered 4, after V lost 0 bases and J lost 0 bases. The CDR3 is 16 residues long.

The rearrangement joins TRBV28 to TRBJ2-1; TRBD2 aligns across 8 bases. The germline V gene has CDR1 MDHEN and CDR2 SYDVKM. Losses at the gene ends were 0 bases for V and 6 bases for J; bases not matched to a gene: 13. The CDR3 has 18 amino acids. The DNA for the CDR3 is TGTGCCAGCAGTTTATGGCCAGCGGGGGCGGCGGGGGGCAATGAGCAGTTCTTC. Its protein product is CASSLWPAGAAGGNEQFF. The entire variable domain, with the rest obtained from reference TRBV28 and TRBJ2-1, is as follows: DVKVTQSSRYLVKRTGEKVFLECVQDMDHENMFWYRQDPGLGLRLIYFSYDVKMKEKGDIPEGYSVSREKKERFSLILESASTNQTSMYLCASSLWPAGAAGGNEQFFGPGTRLTVL.

The chain recombines TRBV28 with TRBJ1-3; no clear D gene. Germline CDR1 reads MDHEN; CDR2 reads SYDVKM. The CDR3 is 14 residues long. Trimming shortened V by 2 bases and J by 10 bases, and 15 bases separated the two germline ends. CDR3 residues: CASSLEGGGWTIYF. The CDR3 nucleotides read TGTGCCAGCAGTTTAGAGGGAGGCGGTTGGACCATATATTTT.

The gene calls are TRBV7-3 and TRBJ1-2; 7 bases agree with TRBD1. The germline CDR1 and CDR2 sequences are SGHTA and FQGTGA. CDR3 length equals 13 residues. V dropped 2 bases and J dropped 3; count of bases not matched to a gene: 0. CDR3 sequence (DNA): TGTGCCAGCAGCTTAGGACAGGACTATGGCTACACCTTC. Translated, it gives CASSLGQDYGYTF.

The chain joins TRBV6-5 to TRBJ1-3; D is ambiguous. V was shortened by 4 bases and J by 0 bases, with 10 bases between the two germline ends. The CDR3 runs to 15 residues. CDR1 is MNHEY and CDR2 is SVGAGI in the germline V gene. The CDR3 DNA follows: TGTGCCAGCAGTTCCCACAGCTTCTCTGGAAACACCATATATTTT. This sequence encodes CASSSHSFSGNTIYF.

The chain is built from TRBV6-1 and TRBJ2-7; 9 bases fit TRBD1. This CDR3 has 14 residues. CDR1 is MNHNS, CDR2 SASEGT, per germline. V shed 2 bases and J 5 bases; nucleotides not matched to a gene: 4. The CDR3 spells CASSESGTGNEQYF. For the CDR3, the DNA is TGTGCCAGCAGTGAATCAGGGACAGGGAACGAGCAGTACTTC.

The rearrangement uses TRBV27 and TRBJ2-5; 8 positions agree with TRBD1. The ends lost 11 bases at V and 1 base at J; junction bases unmatched: 21. The germline gives CDR1 MNHEY, CDR2 SMNVEV (reference sequence). CDR3 length equals 18 residues. The CDR3 sequence is CAGNLDELRTGGQETQYF. The CDR3 nucleotides read TGTGCCGGCAACTTGGATGAACTTCGAACAGGGGGCCAAGAGACCCAGTACTTC.

The rearrangement links TRBV9 to TRBJ2-5; TRBD2 is a possible D gene (6 bases). V shed 2 bases and J shed 7 bases, with 12 bases lying between them. CDR1 SGDLS and CDR2 YYNGEE come from the germline V gene. The CDR3 is 13 residues long. CDR3 in DNA: TGTGCCAGCAGCGTTGGGGGGATAGGGACCCAGTACTTC. This sequence encodes CASSVGGIGTQYF.

The gene calls are TRBV5-5 and TRBJ1-2; possibly TRBD1 for D (5 bases). Trimming stripped 0 bases from V and 7 bases from J, with 16 bases between. The CDR3 contains 15 residues. CDR1 is SGHKS, CDR2 YYEKEE, per germline (reference sequence). The chain's CDR3 is CASSLADSRNGGYTF. CDR3 DNA: TGTGCCAGCAGCTTGGCCGACAGCCGCAATGGTGGCTACACCTTC.